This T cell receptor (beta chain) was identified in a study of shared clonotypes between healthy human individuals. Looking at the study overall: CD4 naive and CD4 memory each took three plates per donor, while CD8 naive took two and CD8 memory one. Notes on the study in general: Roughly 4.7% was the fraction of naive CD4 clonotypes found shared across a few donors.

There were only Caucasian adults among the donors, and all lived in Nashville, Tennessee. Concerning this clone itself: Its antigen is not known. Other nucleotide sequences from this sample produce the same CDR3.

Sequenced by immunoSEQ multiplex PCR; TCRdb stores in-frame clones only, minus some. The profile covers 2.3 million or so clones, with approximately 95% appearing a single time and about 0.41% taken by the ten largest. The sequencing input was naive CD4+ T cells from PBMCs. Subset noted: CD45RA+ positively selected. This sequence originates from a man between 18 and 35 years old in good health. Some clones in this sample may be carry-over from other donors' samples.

CDR3 DNA sequence: TGCGCCAGCAGCTTGGGTGCGGGTTCCTACGAGCAGTACTTC. It translates to CASSLGAGSYEQYF. The chain links TRBV5-1 to TRBJ2-7, with D possibly matching TRBD2 (5 bases). CDR1 and CDR2 from the germline V gene are SGHRS and YFSETQ. Deletions cut 0 bases from V and 1 base from J, with 8 bases between. The CDR3 contains 14 residues.